The sequence of this T cell receptor (beta chain) was determined in a study of metastatic and nonmetastatic thyroid tumors. The overall study: Comparison of repertoires was carried out across blood and tumor or nodule tissue from malignant and benign thyroid patients. Study-level points and caveats: The reported finding was significantly higher TCR beta diversity in malignant thyroid tumors relative to benign nodules, in blood and tumor.

In the original processing: A distant-metastasis classifier for papillary thyroid cancer was built using CDR3 differences across clinicopathological groups. TCRdb reprocessed the PCR reads via MiXCR. What appears here as the V and J calls and clone size reflects TCRdb's work, not the paper's. The table lists approximately 50,000 clones, roughly 4% of them singletons. This clone was counted ten times or more. Its specificity is unknown. Thyroid surgery was performed in patients who had received no treatment beforehand. The CDR3 consists of 15 residues. Germline lookup yields CDR1 SEHNR and CDR2 FQNEAQ (reference sequence). The ends were cut back, 3 bases at V and 3 bases at J, with 9 bases in the middle.

Sequencing input: blood. The source is a female donor with papillary thyroid cancer or a benign thyroid nodule (not recorded which). Some clones in this sample may be carry-over from other donors' samples. The rearrangement uses TRBV7-9 and TRBJ2-6; possibly TRBD2 for D (5 bases). In nucleotides, the CDR3 is TGTGCCAGCAGCTTCCCAGCGGTTGGGGCCAACGTCCTGACTTTC. It yields the protein CASSFPAVGANVLTF. Looking up the rest from reference TRBV7-9 and TRBJ2-6 gives the full variable domain: DTGVSQNPRHKITKRGQNVTFRCDPISEHNRLYWYRQTLGQGPEFLTYFQNEAQLEKSRLLSDRFSAERPKGSFSTLEIQRTEQGDSAMYLCASSFPAVGANVLTFGAGSRLTVL.